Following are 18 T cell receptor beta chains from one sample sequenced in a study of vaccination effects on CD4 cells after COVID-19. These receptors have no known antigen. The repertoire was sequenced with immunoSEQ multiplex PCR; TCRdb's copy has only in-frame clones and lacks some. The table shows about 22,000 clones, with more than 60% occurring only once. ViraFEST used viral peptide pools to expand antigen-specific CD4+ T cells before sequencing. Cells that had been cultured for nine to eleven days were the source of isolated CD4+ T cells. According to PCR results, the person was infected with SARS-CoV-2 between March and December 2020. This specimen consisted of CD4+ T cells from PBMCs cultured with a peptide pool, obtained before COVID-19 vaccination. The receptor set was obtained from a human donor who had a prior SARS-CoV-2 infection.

This chain's CDR3 is CASSPGLAGGLIAKNIQYF. The CDR3 nucleotides are TGTGCCAGCAGTCCGGGACTAGCGGGGGGACTTATAGCCAAAAACATTCAGTACTTC. The chain employs TRBV5-4 and TRBJ2-4; 15 bases fit TRBD2. V shed 5 bases, J shed 0 bases, and the junction held 9 bases outside the gene matches. Germline V gene data show CDR1 as SGHNT and CDR2 as YYREEE (reference sequence). The CDR3 is 19 residues long.

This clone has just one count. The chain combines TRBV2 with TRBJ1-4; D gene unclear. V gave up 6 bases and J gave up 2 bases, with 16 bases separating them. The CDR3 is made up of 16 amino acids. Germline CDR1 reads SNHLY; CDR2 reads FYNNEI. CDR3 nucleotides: TGTGCCAGCAGGGTGGCTATAACAGTCACTAATGAAAAACTGTTTTTT. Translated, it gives CASRVAITVTNEKLFF.

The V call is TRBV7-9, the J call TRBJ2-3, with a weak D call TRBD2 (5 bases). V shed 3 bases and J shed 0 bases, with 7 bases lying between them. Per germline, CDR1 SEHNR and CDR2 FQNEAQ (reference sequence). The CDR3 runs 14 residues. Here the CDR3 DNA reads TGTGCCAGCAGCTTCGGCGGGAGCACAGATACGCAGTATTTT. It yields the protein CASSFGGSTDTQYF.

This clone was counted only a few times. In DNA form, the CDR3 reads TGTGCCAGCAGTTTCACTAGCACCGGTGCAGATACGCAGTATTTT. Protein product: CASSFTSTGADTQYF. The rearrangement links TRBV6-5 to TRBJ2-3; D might be TRBD2 (6 bases). The CDR3 sequence is 15 residues long. V was cut by 4 bases and J by 4 bases, with 15 bases left in between. The germline gives CDR1 MNHEY, CDR2 SVGAGI.

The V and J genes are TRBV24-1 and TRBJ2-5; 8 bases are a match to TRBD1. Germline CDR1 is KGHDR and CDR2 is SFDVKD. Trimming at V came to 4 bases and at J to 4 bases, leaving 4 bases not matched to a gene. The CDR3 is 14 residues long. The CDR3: CATSDSQGAETQYF. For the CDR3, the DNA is TGTGCCACCAGTGACTCCCAGGGGGCAGAGACCCAGTACTTC.

This CDR3 is CASSPRTGLRNTIYF. As DNA, the CDR3 is TGCGCCAGCAGCCCCCGGACAGGGTTAAGAAACACCATATATTTT. The V call is TRBV4-1, the J call TRBJ1-3; 8 nucleotides agree with TRBD1. The CDR3 sequence is 15 residues long. Germline V gene sequence: CDR1 MGHRA, CDR2 YSYEKL. The junction had 7 bases not matched to a gene; V was cut back by 4 bases and J by 5 bases.

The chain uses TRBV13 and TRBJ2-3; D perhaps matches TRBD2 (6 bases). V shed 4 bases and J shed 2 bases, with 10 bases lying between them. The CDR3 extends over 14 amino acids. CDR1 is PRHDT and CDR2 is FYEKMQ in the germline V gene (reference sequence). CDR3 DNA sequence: TGTGCCAGCAGCTCCGGGAGTTTCACAGATACGCAGTATTTT. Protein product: CASSSGSFTDTQYF.

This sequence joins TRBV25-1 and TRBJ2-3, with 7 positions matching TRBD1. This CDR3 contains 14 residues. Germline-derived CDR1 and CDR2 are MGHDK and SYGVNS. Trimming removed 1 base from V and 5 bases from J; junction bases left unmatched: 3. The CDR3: CASSEFTGVDTQYF. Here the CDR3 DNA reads TGTGCCAGCAGTGAATTTACAGGGGTAGATACGCAGTATTTT.

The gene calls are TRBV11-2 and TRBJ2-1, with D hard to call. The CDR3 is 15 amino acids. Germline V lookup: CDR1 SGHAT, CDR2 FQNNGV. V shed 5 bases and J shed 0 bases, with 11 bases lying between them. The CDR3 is CASSPTRFSYNEQFF. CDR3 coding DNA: TGTGCCAGCAGCCCCACGAGGTTCTCCTACAATGAGCAGTTCTTC. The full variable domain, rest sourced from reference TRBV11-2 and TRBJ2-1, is EAGVAQSPRYKIIEKRQSVAFWCNPISGHATLYWYQQILGQGPKLLIQFQNNGVVDDSQLPKDRFSAERLKGVDSTLKIQPAKLEDSAVYLCASSPTRFSYNEQFFGPGTRLTVL.

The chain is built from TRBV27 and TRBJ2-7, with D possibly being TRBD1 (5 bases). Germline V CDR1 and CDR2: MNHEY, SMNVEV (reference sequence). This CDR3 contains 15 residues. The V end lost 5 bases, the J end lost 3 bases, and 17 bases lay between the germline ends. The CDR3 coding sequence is TGTGCCAGCAGTCCCCGCCAGGGTGGGATCTACGAGCAGTACTTC. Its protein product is CASSPRQGGIYEQYF.

The CDR3 is CASSRTGTSGLQETQYF. DNA of the CDR3: TGTGCCAGCAGCAGGACCGGGACTAGCGGACTCCAAGAGACCCAGTACTTC. The rearrangement joins TRBV21-1 to TRBJ2-5; the listed D gene, TRBD2, was not tested against the DNA. TRBV21-1 is reported as a pseudogene. The CDR3 spans 17 residues.

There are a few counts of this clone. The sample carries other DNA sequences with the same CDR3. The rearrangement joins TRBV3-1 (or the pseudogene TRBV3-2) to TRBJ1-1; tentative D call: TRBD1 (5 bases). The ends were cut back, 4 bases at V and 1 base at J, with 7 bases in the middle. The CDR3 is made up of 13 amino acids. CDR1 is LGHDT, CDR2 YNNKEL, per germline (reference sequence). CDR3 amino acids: CASSPGQNTEAFF. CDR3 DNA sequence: TGTGCCAGCAGCCCTGGACAGAACACTGAAGCTTTCTTT.

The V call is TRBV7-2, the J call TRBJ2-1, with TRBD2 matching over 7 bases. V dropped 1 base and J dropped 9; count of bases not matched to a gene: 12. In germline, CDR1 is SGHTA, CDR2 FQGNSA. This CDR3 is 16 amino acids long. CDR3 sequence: CASSLGGLEGWGEQFF. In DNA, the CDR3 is TGTGCCAGCAGCTTAGGAGGACTAGAGGGATGGGGTGAGCAGTTCTTC.

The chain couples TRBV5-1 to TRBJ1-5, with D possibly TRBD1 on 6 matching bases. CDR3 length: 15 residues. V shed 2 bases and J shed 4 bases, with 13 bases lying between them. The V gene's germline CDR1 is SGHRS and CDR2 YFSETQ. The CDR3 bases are TGCGCCAGCAGCTTTGCTGACGGACAGAATCAGCCCCAGCATTTT. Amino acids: CASSFADGQNQPQHF.

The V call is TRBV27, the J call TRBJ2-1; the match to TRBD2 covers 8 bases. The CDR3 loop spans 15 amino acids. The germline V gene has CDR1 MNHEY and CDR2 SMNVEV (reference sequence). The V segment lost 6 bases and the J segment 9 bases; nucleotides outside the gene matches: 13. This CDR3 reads CASSRTSFPLSEQFF. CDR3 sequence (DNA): TGTGCCAGCAGCCGGACTAGCTTTCCCCTCAGTGAGCAGTTCTTC.

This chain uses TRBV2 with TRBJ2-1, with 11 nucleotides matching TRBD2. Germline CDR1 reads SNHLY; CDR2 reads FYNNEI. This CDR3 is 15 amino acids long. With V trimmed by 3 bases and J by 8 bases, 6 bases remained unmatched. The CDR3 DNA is TGTGCCAGCAGTGATAGTCTAGCGGGAGGTGATGAGCAGTTCTTC. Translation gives CASSDSLAGGDEQFF.

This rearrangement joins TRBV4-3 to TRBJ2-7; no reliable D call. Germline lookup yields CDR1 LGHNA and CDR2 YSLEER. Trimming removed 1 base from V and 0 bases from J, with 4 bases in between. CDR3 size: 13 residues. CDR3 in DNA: TGCGCCAGCAGCCAAGGCCCCTCCTACGAGCAGTACTTC. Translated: CASSQGPSYEQYF.

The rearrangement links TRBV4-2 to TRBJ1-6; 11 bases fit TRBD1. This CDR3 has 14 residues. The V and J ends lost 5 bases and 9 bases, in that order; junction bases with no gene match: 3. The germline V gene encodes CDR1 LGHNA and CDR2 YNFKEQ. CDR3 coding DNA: TGTGCCAGCAGCGAAGGGACAGGGGGTTCACCCCTCCACTTT. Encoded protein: CASSEGTGGSPLHF.